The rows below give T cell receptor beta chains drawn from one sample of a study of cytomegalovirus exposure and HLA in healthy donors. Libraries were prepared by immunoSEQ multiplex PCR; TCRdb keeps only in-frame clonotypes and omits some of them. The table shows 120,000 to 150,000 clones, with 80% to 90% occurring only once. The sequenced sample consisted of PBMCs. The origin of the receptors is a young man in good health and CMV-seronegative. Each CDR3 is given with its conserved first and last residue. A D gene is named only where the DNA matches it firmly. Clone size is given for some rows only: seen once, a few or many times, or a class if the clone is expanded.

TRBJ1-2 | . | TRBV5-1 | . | CASSPPGVDGYTF | TGCGCCAGCAGCCCTCCGGGAGTGGATGGCTACACCTTC
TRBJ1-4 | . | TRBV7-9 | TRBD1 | CASSVGQAREKLFF | TGTGCCAGCAGCGTAGGACAGGCCAGAGAAAAACTGTTTTTT
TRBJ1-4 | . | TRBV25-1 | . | CASSEGGEGEKLFF | TGTGCCAGCAGTGAAGGAGGGGAGGGAGAAAAACTGTTTTTT
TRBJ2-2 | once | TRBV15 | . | CATLSDTGELFF | TGTGCCACCTTAAGCGACACCGGGGAGCTGTTTTTT
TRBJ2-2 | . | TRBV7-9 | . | CASPLDKYTGELFF | TGTGCCAGCCCGCTTGACAAATACACCGGGGAGCTGTTTTTT
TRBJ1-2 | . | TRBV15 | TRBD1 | CATSSRQGRYGYTF | TGTGCCACCAGCAGCAGACAGGGGCGATATGGCTACACCTTC
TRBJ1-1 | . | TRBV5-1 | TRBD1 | CASSDRGPTEAFF | TGCGCCAGCAGTGACAGGGGCCCCACTGAAGCTTTCTTT
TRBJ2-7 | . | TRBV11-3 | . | CASSLGQAGYEQYF | TGTGCCAGCAGCTTAGGACAGGCGGGCTACGAGCAGTACTTC
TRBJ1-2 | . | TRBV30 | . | CAWSEGVGYGYTF | TGTGCCTGGAGTGAAGGGGTGGGCTATGGCTACACCTTC
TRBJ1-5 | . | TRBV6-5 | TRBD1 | CASSAGTGGHQPQHF | TGTGCCAGCAGTGCCGGGACAGGGGGACATCAGCCCCAGCATTTT
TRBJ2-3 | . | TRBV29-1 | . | CSVERGGQGNTQYF | TGCAGCGTTGAAAGGGGGGGGCAAGGGAATACGCAGTATTTT
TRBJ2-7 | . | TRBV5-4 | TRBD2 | CASSHRTSGGLEQYF | TGTGCCAGCAGCCACCGGACTAGCGGGGGTTTGGAGCAGTACTTC
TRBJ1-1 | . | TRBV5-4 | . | CASSLDPGQNTEAFF | TGTGCCAGCAGCTTGGATCCGGGACAAAACACTGAAGCTTTCTTT
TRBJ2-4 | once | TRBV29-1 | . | CSVGGKRNIQYF | TGCAGCGTCGGCGGGAAGAGAAACATTCAGTACTTC
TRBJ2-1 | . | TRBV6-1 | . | CASSEYGSGLYNEQFF | TGTGCCAGCAGTGAATACGGCAGCGGCCTATACAATGAGCAGTTCTTC
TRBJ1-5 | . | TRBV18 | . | CASSDTGSGQPQHF | TGTGCCAGCTCAGATACAGGGTCCGGTCAGCCCCAGCATTTT
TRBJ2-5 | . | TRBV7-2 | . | CASSLGPGAGQETQYF | TGTGCCAGCAGCTTAGGCCCAGGTGCAGGCCAAGAGACCCAGTACTTC
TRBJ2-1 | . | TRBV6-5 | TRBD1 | CASSGTGDRGNEQFF | TGTGCCAGCAGTGGGACAGGGGACCGGGGCAATGAGCAGTTCTTC
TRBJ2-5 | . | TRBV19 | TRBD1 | CASSPGPGQGARGETQYF | TGTGCCAGTAGTCCCGGACCGGGACAGGGGGCCAGGGGAGAGACCCAGTACTTC
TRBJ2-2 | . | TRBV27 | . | CASSFSGFMPNTGELFF | TGTGCCAGCAGTTTTTCGGGGTTCATGCCAAACACCGGGGAGCTGTTTTTT
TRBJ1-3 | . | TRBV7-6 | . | CASSLAGSGGNTIYF | TGTGCCAGCAGCTTAGCCGGGTCGGGTGGAAACACCATATATTTT
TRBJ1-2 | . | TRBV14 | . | CASSQGGNYGYTF | TGTGCCAGCAGCCAAGGAGGGAACTATGGCTACACCTTC
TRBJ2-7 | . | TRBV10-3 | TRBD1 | CAIRGQGVVDEQYF | TGTGCCATCAGAGGACAGGGGGTAGTCGACGAGCAGTACTTC
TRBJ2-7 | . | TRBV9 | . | CASSVGGPAYEQYF | TGTGCCAGCAGCGTAGGCGGGCCCGCCTACGAGCAGTACTTC
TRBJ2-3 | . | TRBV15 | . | CATSRSRLGTDTQYF | TGTGCCACCAGCAGATCCCGGCTAGGCACAGATACGCAGTATTTT
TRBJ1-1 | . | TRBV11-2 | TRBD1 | CASSLVSVGQGFGTEAFF | TGTGCCAGCAGCTTAGTAAGTGTCGGACAGGGTTTTGGCACTGAAGCTTTCTTT
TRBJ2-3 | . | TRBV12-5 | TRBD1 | CASGQGASTDTQYF | TGTGCTAGTGGCCAGGGGGCCAGCACAGATACGCAGTATTTT
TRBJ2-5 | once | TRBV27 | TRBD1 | CASSWESRQGDSETQYF | TGTGCCAGCAGTTGGGAGTCTCGACAGGGGGATTCGGAGACCCAGTACTTC
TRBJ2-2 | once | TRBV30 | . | CAWSVSYGELFF | TGTGCCTGGAGTGTGTCTTACGGGGAGCTGTTTTTT
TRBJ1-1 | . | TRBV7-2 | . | CASSHRTQGMNTEAFF | TGTGCCAGCAGCCACCGCACTCAGGGAATGAACACTGAAGCTTTCTTT
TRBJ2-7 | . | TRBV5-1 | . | CASSLAPTDSYEQYF | TGCGCCAGCAGCTTGGCCCCGACAGACTCCTACGAGCAGTACTTC
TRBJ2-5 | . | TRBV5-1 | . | CASSGGMQETQYF | TGCGCCAGCAGCGGCGGGATGCAAGAGACCCAGTACTTC
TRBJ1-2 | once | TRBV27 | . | CATKTGDGYGYTF | TGTGCCACCAAAACCGGGGATGGCTATGGCTACACCTTC
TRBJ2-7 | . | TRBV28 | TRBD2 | CASMRTGGAHYEQYF | TGTGCCAGCATGAGGACCGGGGGGGCCCACTACGAGCAGTACTTC
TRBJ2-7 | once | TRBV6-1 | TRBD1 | CASSPAGQGFSEQYF | TGTGCCAGCAGTCCGGCAGGACAGGGATTTTCCGAGCAGTACTTC
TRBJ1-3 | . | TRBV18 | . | CASSPLTSSGNTIYF | TGTGCCAGCTCACCGCTGACAAGCTCTGGAAACACCATATATTTT
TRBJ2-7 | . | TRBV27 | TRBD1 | CASSPRLDRGGREQYF | TGTGCCAGCAGCCCCCGCCTGGACAGGGGAGGTCGCGAGCAGTACTTC
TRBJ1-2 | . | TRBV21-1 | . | CASSSQRDRGLGYTF | TGTGCCAGCAGCAGCCAACGGGACAGGGGGCTTGGCTACACCTTC
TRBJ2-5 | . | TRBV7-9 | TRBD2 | CASSLPGPGGETQYF | TGTGCCAGCAGCTTACCCGGCCCGGGGGGAGAGACCCAGTACTTC
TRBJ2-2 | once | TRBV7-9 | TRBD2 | CASSLTSVTGELFF | TGTGCCAGCAGCTTAACTAGCGTCACCGGGGAGCTGTTTTTT
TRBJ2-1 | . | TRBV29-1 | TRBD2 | CSVVGLAGRGNEQFF | TGCAGCGTTGTTGGCTTAGCGGGGCGTGGGAATGAGCAGTTCTTC
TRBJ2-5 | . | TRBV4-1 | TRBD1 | CASSQGQGWQETQYF | TGCGCCAGCAGCCAAGGACAGGGGTGGCAAGAGACCCAGTACTTC
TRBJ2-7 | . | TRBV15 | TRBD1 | CATSRVPPGQNILRFYEQYF | TGTGCCACCAGCAGAGTACCACCGGGACAGAATATTCTAAGATTCTACGAGCAGTACTTC
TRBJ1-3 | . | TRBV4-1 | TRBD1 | CASSQDPRGNSGNTIYF | TGCGCCAGCAGCCAAGATCCCAGGGGGAATTCTGGAAACACCATATATTTT
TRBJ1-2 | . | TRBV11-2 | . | CASSSRGSNYGYTF | TGTGCCAGCAGCTCCAGAGGCTCTAACTATGGCTACACCTTC
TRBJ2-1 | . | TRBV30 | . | CAWQKAEDRNEQFF | TGTGCCTGGCAGAAGGCGGAGGACCGCAATGAGCAGTTCTTC
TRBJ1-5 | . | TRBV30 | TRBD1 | CAWSVFRGDPSNQPQHF | TGTGCCTGGAGTGTATTCAGGGGGGATCCTAGCAATCAGCCCCAGCATTTT
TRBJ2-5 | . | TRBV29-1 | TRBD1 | CSADRGRETQYF | TGCAGCGCTGACAGGGGGCGGGAGACCCAGTACTTC
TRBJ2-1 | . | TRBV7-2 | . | CASSLSDEQFF | TGTGCCAGCAGCTTGAGCGATGAGCAGTTCTTC
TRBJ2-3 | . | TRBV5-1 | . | CASSHGQVADTQYF | TGCGCCAGCAGCCACGGACAAGTCGCGGATACGCAGTATTTT
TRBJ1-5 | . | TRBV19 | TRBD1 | CASSTTGDQPQHF | TGTGCCAGTAGCACAACAGGGGATCAGCCCCAGCATTTT
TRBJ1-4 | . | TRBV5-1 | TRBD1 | CASSLMAGGGEKLFF | TGCGCCAGCAGCTTGATGGCAGGGGGAGGAGAAAAACTGTTTTTT
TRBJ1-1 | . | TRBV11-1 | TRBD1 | CASSLLLRDSEAFF | TGTGCCAGCAGTTTGCTCCTCCGGGACAGTGAAGCTTTCTTT
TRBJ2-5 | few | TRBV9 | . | CASSGTTDQETQYF | TGTGCCAGCAGCGGAACCACAGACCAAGAGACCCAGTACTTC
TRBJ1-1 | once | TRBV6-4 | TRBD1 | CASRTDRVSTEAFF | TGTGCCAGCAGGACGGACAGGGTCTCTACTGAAGCTTTCTTT